This entry lists 18 T cell receptor beta chains sequenced from one sample in a study of PD-1 blockade in classical Hodgkin lymphoma. Documented time point: cycle 4 day 1 (C4D1), after 6 weeks of nivolumab. All trial patients relapsed after autologous stem cell transplantation. The assay was immunoSEQ multiplex PCR, and TCRdb's table has in-frame clones only and misses some. The sample lists roughly 21,000 clones, around 85% occurring once. Sample: peripheral blood mononuclear cells (PBMCs), taken before the fourth cycle of nivolumab. These TCRs come from a human donor with classical Hodgkin lymphoma.

The CDR3 sequence is CASSVGQGVETQYF. DNA for the CDR3: TGTGCCAGCAGTGTAGGACAGGGGGTAGAGACCCAGTACTTC. The rearrangement joins TRBV2 to TRBJ2-5; 10 positions agree with TRBD1. CDR3 length: 14 residues. Germline lookup yields CDR1 SNHLY and CDR2 FYNNEI. V dropped 4 bases and J dropped 4; count of bases not matched to a gene: 3.

This sequence joins TRBV5-5 and TRBJ2-7; 9 nucleotides line up with TRBD1. Trimming removed 1 base from V and 6 bases from J; junction bases left unmatched: 11. The length of the CDR3 is 16 residues. Germline CDR1 reads SGHKS; CDR2 reads YYEKEE (reference sequence). CDR3 region: CASSLRGQGFRSEQYF. The CDR3 DNA sequence: TGTGCCAGCAGCTTGAGGGGACAGGGATTTCGTTCCGAGCAGTACTTC.

The chain uses TRBV2 and TRBJ1-2; a possible D gene is TRBD1 (5 bases). The V end was cut by 8 bases, the J end by 5 bases, with 9 bases between. In germline, CDR1 is SNHLY, CDR2 FYNNEI. CDR3 length: 11 amino acids. CDR3 protein: CASGAEYGYTF. The CDR3 DNA is TGTGCCAGCGGGGCAGAGTATGGCTACACCTTC.

The chain is built from TRBV5-1 and TRBJ2-7; TRBD2 matches 7 bases. Trimming took 4 bases from V and 3 from J; bases not matched to a gene: 7. Germline CDR1 SGHRS, CDR2 YFSETQ. The CDR3 loop spans 14 amino acids. The CDR3 DNA reads as TGCGCCAGCAGCCCCGGGTGGGGGGGCTACGAGCAGTACTTC. Translation gives CASSPGWGGYEQYF.

This clone was picked up a small number of times. The rearrangement uses TRBV4-3 and TRBJ1-5; D gene unclear. The CDR3 sequence is 14 residues long. Trimming removed 1 base from V and 4 bases from J, with 8 bases in between. Germline V gene data show CDR1 as LGHNA and CDR2 as YSLEER. In DNA form, the CDR3 reads TGCGCCAGCAGCCAAGTCCTGTCGAATCAGCCCCAGCATTTT. Translation: CASSQVLSNQPQHF.

V gene TRBV19 combines with J gene TRBJ1-2; D call uncertain. This CDR3 is built from 15 residues. Germline V gene lookup returns CDR1 LNHDA and CDR2 SQIVND (reference sequence). The V and J ends lost 1 base and 0 bases respectively, with 9 bases between them. The chain's CDR3 is CASSIGRSSNYGYTF. In nucleotides, the CDR3 is TGTGCCAGTAGTATAGGCAGGAGCTCTAACTATGGCTACACCTTC. The full variable domain, completed using reference TRBV19 and TRBJ1-2, is DGGITQSPKYLFRKEGQNVTLSCEQNLNHDAMYWYRQDPGQGLRLIYYSQIVNDFQKGDIAEGYSVSREKKESFPLTVTSAQKNPTAFYLCASSIGRSSNYGYTFGSGTRLTVV.

Concerning this clone: The DNA is left out, because the CDR3 cannot be placed on it with certainty; the CDR3 is given as TCRdb lists it. The chain employs TRBV19 and TRBJ1-1; TRBD1 is the table's D call, not checked against the DNA. The CDR3 length is 14 residues, termini included. Germline V gene sequence: CDR1 LNHDA, CDR2 SQIVND (reference sequence). This chain's CDR3 is CASSILAMNTEAFF.

The chain carries TRBV9 and TRBJ2-3, with TRBD2 matching over 11 bases. This CDR3 region has 14 residues. Germline lookup yields CDR1 SGDLS and CDR2 YYNGEE. V trimming: 2 bases; J trimming: 8 bases; junction bases outside the gene matches: 4. CDR3: CASSVVLAGGTQYF. Written as DNA, the CDR3 is TGTGCCAGCAGCGTGGTCCTAGCGGGAGGTACGCAGTATTTT.

The chain employs TRBV5-6 and TRBJ2-7; D call uncertain. This CDR3 contains 13 residues. The V and J ends lost 0 bases and 6 bases respectively, with 10 bases between them. CDR1 SGHDT and CDR2 YYEEEE come from the germline V gene. CDR3 nucleotides: TGTGCCAGCAGCTTGGAAAGGAGAATCGAGCAGTACTTC. Translated: CASSLERRIEQYF.

The chain joins TRBV15 to TRBJ1-3; D gene unclear. This CDR3 is built from 16 residues. The V gene's germline CDR1 is LNHNV and CDR2 YYDKDF (reference sequence). Between the trimmed V and J ends, which lost 0 bases and 4 bases, there was a span of 13 bases. DNA for the CDR3: TGTGCCACCAGCAGAGAGATGGCAGGCTCGGGAAACACCATATATTTT. Translation: CATSREMAGSGNTIYF.

The V call is TRBV25-1, the J call TRBJ2-3; the D is unclear. The germline gives CDR1 MGHDK, CDR2 SYGVNS. Trimming removed 0 bases from V and 2 bases from J, with 6 bases in between. This CDR3 has 14 amino acids. The DNA for the CDR3 is TGTGCCAGCAGTGAATATTCCCTCACAGATACGCAGTATTTT. This codes for CASSEYSLTDTQYF. The whole variable domain, remainder taken from reference TRBV25-1 and TRBJ2-3, is EADIYQTPRYLVIGTGKKITLECSQTMGHDKMYWYQQDPGMELHLIHYSYGVNSTEKGDLSSESTVSRIRTEHFPLTLESARPSHTSQYLCASSEYSLTDTQYFGPGTRLTVL.

The chain uses TRBV5-4 and TRBJ2-3, with 9 bases matching TRBD2. Per germline, CDR1 SGHNT and CDR2 YYREEE (reference sequence). The CDR3 totals 17 residues. The J segment lost 5 bases and the V segment lost 0 bases, leaving 10 bases of the junction unmatched. As DNA, the CDR3 is TGTGCCAGCAGCTTGGTTCTCGCGGGGGGGCTGGGAGATACGCAGTATTTT. Its protein is CASSLVLAGGLGDTQYF.

This sequence joins TRBV10-3 and TRBJ1-4; possible D gene TRBD1, 5 bases. In germline, CDR1 is ENHRY, CDR2 SYGVKD. Trimming removed 4 bases from V and 8 bases from J, with 14 bases in between. This CDR3 spans 14 amino acids. CDR3 DNA: TGTGCCATCAGTGGTGCAGGGATGAGGGAAAAACTGTTTTTT. Translation gives CAISGAGMREKLFF.

This chain links TRBV11-2 with TRBJ1-5; weak D call: TRBD1 (5 bases). The CDR3 is 17 amino acids. Germline V lookup: CDR1 SGHAT, CDR2 FQNNGV. With 5 bases removed from V and 0 bases from J, the gap between germline ends came to 17 bases. Here the CDR3 DNA reads TGTGCCAGCAGCGTGGGTCCAGGACATTTTAGCAATCAGCCCCAGCATTTT. As protein: CASSVGPGHFSNQPQHF.

The chain couples TRBV18 to TRBJ2-5; 9 bases agree with TRBD1. The J call may be incorrect, as the DNA end agrees better with TRBJ2-7. The CDR3 loop spans 15 amino acids. Looked up from germline, CDR1 is KGHSH and CDR2 is LQKENI. The CDR3 DNA sequence: TGTGCCAGCTCACCTACCGGACAGGGGACCTACGAGCAGTACTTC. It encodes CASSPTGQGTYEQYF.

This clone turned up a few times. The V call is TRBV5-1, the J call TRBJ2-1, with TRBD2 matching 8 bases. The CDR3 runs 17 residues. V gave up 3 bases and J gave up 3 bases; unmatched junction bases: 11. Germline CDR1 reads SGHRS; CDR2 reads YFSETQ. The CDR3 protein is CASSYQGAAGVYNEQFF. For the CDR3, the DNA is TGCGCCAGCAGCTACCAGGGAGCAGCGGGAGTCTACAATGAGCAGTTCTTC.

This clone has more than one count but fewer than ten. This chain joins TRBV10-3 and TRBJ2-5, with D tentatively TRBD2 (7 bases). In germline, CDR1 is ENHRY, CDR2 SYGVKD. This CDR3 is 16 amino acids long. V was trimmed by 7 bases and J by 1 base, leaving 19 bases between them. The CDR3 DNA is TGTGCCATCAAGGCGGGAAGGGCGGGGGCCCAAGAGACCCAGTACTTC. Translating gives CAIKAGRAGAQETQYF.

This chain links TRBV7-6 with TRBJ1-1; a weak D match, TRBD1 (5 bases). From germline, CDR1 is SGHVS and CDR2 FNYEAQ. The CDR3 totals 16 residues. V lost 0 bases, J lost 4 bases, and 15 bases lay in between. The DNA of the CDR3 is TGTGCCAGCAGCTTAGCCCCCGGCCCTGGGGGCACTGAAGCTTTCTTT. It codes for CASSLAPGPGGTEAFF.